The 32 T cell receptor beta chains below were found in one sample sequenced in a study of pediatric ulcerative colitis. Profiling relied on immunoSEQ multiplex PCR, and the TCRdb table lists in-frame clones only, not all of them. This repertoire shows about 64,000 clones, 70% to 90% found once; its top ten account for around 3%. The sequenced sample was blood. All receptors derive from a boy aged 10-17 years with severe ulcerative colitis.

V gene TRBV19 combines with J gene TRBJ2-3, with D possibly being TRBD2 (5 bases). There are 14 residues in the CDR3. The germline gives CDR1 LNHDA, CDR2 SQIVND (reference sequence). The germline V and J ends were trimmed by 6 bases and 3 bases, with 13 bases remaining between them. This CDR3 reads CASRNRGGTDTQYF. The CDR3 region has the DNA TGTGCCAGTAGAAATCGGGGTGGAACAGATACGCAGTATTTT. Filled out from reference TRBV19 and TRBJ2-3, the complete variable domain reads DGGITQSPKYLFRKEGQNVTLSCEQNLNHDAMYWYRQDPGQGLRLIYYSQIVNDFQKGDIAEGYSVSREKKESFPLTVTSAQKNPTAFYLCASRNRGGTDTQYFGPGTRLTVL.

The rearrangement links TRBV12-5 to TRBJ2-7; D could derive from TRBD1 or TRBD2 (5 bases each). V lost 5 bases and J lost 0, with 11 bases in between. CDR3 size: 14 residues. Per germline, CDR1 LGHNT and CDR2 FRNRAP. The CDR3 loop is CASGRDRSSYEQYF. In DNA form, the CDR3 reads TGTGCTAGTGGTCGGGACCGCAGCTCCTACGAGCAGTACTTC.

This chain links TRBV2 with TRBJ2-3, with unresolved D. Between the trimmed V and J ends, which lost 6 bases and 2 bases, there was a span of 9 bases. This CDR3 is built from 13 residues. Germline CDR1 reads SNHLY; CDR2 reads FYNNEI. CDR3 sequence reads: CASRIWSTDTQYF. CDR3 coding DNA: TGTGCCAGCAGGATCTGGTCCACAGATACGCAGTATTTT.

The rearrangement links TRBV25-1 to TRBJ2-2, with 7 bases aligning to TRBD2. In germline, CDR1 is MGHDK, CDR2 SYGVNS. Trimming at V came to 1 base and at J to 3 bases, leaving 2 bases not matched to a gene. The CDR3 extends over 15 amino acids. The CDR3 DNA sequence: TGTGCCAGCAGTGAATCTAGCGGCTACACCGGGGAGCTGTTTTTT. This encodes CASSESSGYTGELFF. Full variable domain (rest looked up from reference TRBV25-1 and TRBJ2-2): EADIYQTPRYLVIGTGKKITLECSQTMGHDKMYWYQQDPGMELHLIHYSYGVNSTEKGDLSSESTVSRIRTEHFPLTLESARPSHTSQYLCASSESSGYTGELFFGEGSRLTVL.

This chain uses TRBV15 with TRBJ2-1; D remains ambiguous. CDR1 and CDR2 (germline): LNHNV, YYDKDF (reference sequence). Trimming pared 4 bases from V and 6 bases from J, leaving 10 bases between. CDR3 length equals 13 residues. CDR3 bases: TGTGCCACCAGCAATGGTGCGTTCAATGAGCAGTTCTTC. It yields the protein CATSNGAFNEQFF.

This sequence joins TRBV27 and TRBJ2-1; 12 bases fit TRBD2. From germline, CDR1 is MNHEY and CDR2 SMNVEV (reference sequence). There are 15 residues in the CDR3. The V and J ends lost 6 bases and 5 bases, in that order; junction bases with no gene match: 5. CDR3 protein: CASRDWTSGNNEQFF. For the CDR3, the DNA is TGTGCCAGCAGGGATTGGACTAGCGGGAACAATGAGCAGTTCTTC.

The V and J genes are TRBV2 and TRBJ1-5, with D perhaps TRBD1 (5 bases). The germline V and J ends were trimmed by 6 bases and 4 bases, with 13 bases remaining between them. Germline CDR1 and CDR2: SNHLY and FYNNEI. This CDR3 has 14 amino acids. CDR3 in DNA: TGTGCCAGCAGAGATACGGGACGGAATCAGCCCCAGCATTTT. It encodes CASRDTGRNQPQHF.

V gene TRBV9 combines with J gene TRBJ1-5; 8 nucleotides match TRBD1. This CDR3 spans 12 amino acids. Germline lookup yields CDR1 SGDLS and CDR2 YYNGEE. V shed 3 bases and J 9 bases; nucleotides not matched to a gene: 2. The CDR3 loop is CASSATGGPQHF. The CDR3 bases are TGTGCCAGCAGCGCTACAGGGGGGCCCCAGCATTTT. The variable domain in full, with the rest retrieved from reference TRBV9 and TRBJ1-5, is DSGVTQTPKHLITATGQRVTLRCSPRSGDLSVYWYQQSLDQGLQFLIQYYNGEERAKGNILERFSAQQFPDLHSELNLSSLELGDSALYFCASSATGGPQHFGDGTRLSIL.

This rearrangement joins TRBV5-1 to TRBJ1-1; 7 bases map to TRBD1. V trimming: 3 bases; J trimming: 5 bases; junction bases outside the gene matches: 10. Germline CDR1 is SGHRS and CDR2 is YFSETQ. CDR3 length: 15 residues. The CDR3: CASSWEQGRATEAFF. The CDR3 DNA reads TGCGCCAGCAGCTGGGAACAGGGGCGGGCAACTGAAGCTTTCTTT.

The V and J genes are TRBV11-2 and TRBJ2-5; perhaps TRBD2 as D (6 bases). CDR1 is SGHAT and CDR2 is FQNNGV in the germline V gene. Trimming removed 5 bases from V and 5 bases from J, with 9 bases in between. The CDR3 contains 12 residues. Written as DNA, the CDR3 is TGTGCCAGCAGCGGAGGGCGGGAGACCCAGTACTTC. Translated: CASSGGRETQYF.

The chain employs TRBV11-3 and TRBJ2-7, with TRBD1 identical over 11 bases. This CDR3 contains 15 residues. Trimming removed 1 base from V and 4 bases from J; junction bases left unmatched: 3. From germline, CDR1 is SGHNT and CDR2 YENEEA. The CDR3, as DNA: TGTGCCAGCAGCTTAGTAGGGACAGGGGGTTACGAGCAGTACTTC. The encoded protein is CASSLVGTGGYEQYF.

The chain links TRBV4-3 to TRBJ2-7, with D maybe TRBD1 (7 bases). The CDR3 runs to 13 residues. Deletions cut 0 bases from V and 6 bases from J, with 9 bases between. The germline CDR1 and CDR2 sequences are LGHNA and YSLEER. As DNA, the CDR3 is TGCGCCAGCAGCCAAGACAGGGGGGTCGAGCAGTACTTC. Encoded protein: CASSQDRGVEQYF.

The J gene is TRBJ2-7, the V gene TRBV30, with D perhaps TRBD1 (5 bases). V was cut by 5 bases and J by 6 bases, with 14 bases left in between. In germline, CDR1 is GTSNPN, CDR2 SVGIG (reference sequence). The CDR3 contains 12 residues. The CDR3 spells CAWGPGPSEQYF. CDR3 bases: TGTGCCTGGGGTCCAGGGCCGAGCGAGCAGTACTTC.

The CDR3 region has the DNA TGCGCCAGCAGTGATTCGACCGGGACTATAAACACCGGGGAGCTGTTTTTT. It translates to CASSDSTGTINTGELFF. The rearrangement uses TRBV10-1 and TRBJ2-2; TRBD2 agrees at 7 bases. V dropped 3 bases and J dropped 2; count of bases not matched to a gene: 9. The germline gives CDR1 WNHNN, CDR2 SYGVQD (reference sequence). The CDR3 has 17 amino acids.

The genes are TRBV5-4 and TRBJ1-1, with D maybe TRBD1 (6 bases). Germline V gene sequence: CDR1 SGHNT, CDR2 YYREEE (reference sequence). The germline V and J ends were trimmed by 1 base and 6 bases, with 10 bases remaining between them. CDR3 length equals 13 residues. CDR3 DNA sequence: TGTGCCAGCAGCTTGACGGGGGCGCCTGAAGCTTTCTTT. It yields the protein CASSLTGAPEAFF.

The chain carries TRBV9 and TRBJ1-4, with a tentative D call TRBD1 (6 bases). Germline CDR1 reads SGDLS; CDR2 reads YYNGEE. This CDR3 is 17 amino acids long. V lost 2 bases and J lost 3, with 17 bases in between. The CDR3 bases are TGTGCCAGCAGCGTTGAGGCAACAGGGTTTTCTAATGAAAAACTGTTTTTT. This codes for CASSVEATGFSNEKLFF.

The rearrangement joins TRBV19 to TRBJ2-2, with D perhaps TRBD1 (5 bases). Germline-derived CDR1 and CDR2 are LNHDA and SQIVND (reference sequence). This CDR3 contains 14 residues. Trimming left V 7 bases short and J 3 bases short, with 12 bases between. CDR3 sequence: CASTPRQHTGELFF. The CDR3 DNA reads TGTGCCAGTACCCCTCGACAGCACACCGGGGAGCTGTTTTTT.

The chain uses TRBV5-6 and TRBJ1-1, with D tentatively TRBD1 (6 bases). The CDR3 spans 12 residues. Trimming stripped 2 bases from V and 11 bases from J, with 13 bases between. CDR1 SGHDT and CDR2 YYEEEE come from the germline V gene. The CDR3 sequence: CASSLIEGGAFF. CDR3 DNA: TGTGCCAGCAGCTTAATTGAAGGGGGGGCTTTCTTT.

The gene calls are TRBV6-1 and TRBJ2-7, with TRBD1 as a possible D gene (6 bases). From germline, CDR1 is MNHNS and CDR2 SASEGT. Trimming took off 0 bases at V and 0 bases at J, with 12 bases between the two ends. The CDR3 length is 16 residues. The chain's CDR3 is CASSEAWGPGSYEQYF. CDR3 coding DNA: TGTGCCAGCAGTGAAGCGTGGGGGCCTGGCTCCTACGAGCAGTACTTC.

The V gene is TRBV27, the J gene TRBJ2-7; D is perhaps TRBD2 (7 bases). Germline lookup yields CDR1 MNHEY and CDR2 SMNVEV (reference sequence). The CDR3 has 15 residues. V gave up 6 bases and J gave up 3 bases, with 18 bases separating them. In DNA form, the CDR3 reads TGTGCCAGCAGCCCGGGGGCTAGCGGATACTACGAGCAGTACTTC. Its translation: CASSPGASGYYEQYF.

The chain is built from TRBV7-9 and TRBJ2-7; TRBD1 matches 8 bases. The CDR3 runs 11 residues. The V gene end was trimmed by 6 bases and the J gene end by 6 bases; junction bases not matched to a gene: 1. Germline CDR1 reads SEHNR; CDR2 reads FQNEAQ (reference sequence). The CDR3 protein is CASRTGAEQYF. The CDR3 DNA is TGTGCCAGCAGGACAGGGGCCGAGCAGTACTTC.

This clone was seen just once. The V and J genes are TRBV6-5 and TRBJ2-2; perhaps TRBD1 as D (5 bases). Germline-derived CDR1 and CDR2 are MNHEY and SVGAGI. V lost 7 bases and J lost 0, with 12 bases in between. The CDR3 loop spans 15 amino acids. CDR3 nucleotides: TGTGCCAGCACTCCTCAGGGTCCGAACACCGGGGAGCTGTTTTTT. Its protein product is CASTPQGPNTGELFF.

This sequence joins TRBV30 and TRBJ2-2; 8 nucleotides line up with TRBD2. V lost 3 bases to trimming and J lost 9 bases; unmatched junction nucleotides: 12. This CDR3 is built from 15 residues. The germline CDR1 and CDR2 sequences are GTSNPN and SVGIG (reference sequence). The DNA for the CDR3 is TGTGCCTGGAGGCCCGATGTTCTTAGCGGGAGGGAGCTGTTTTTT. Translation: CAWRPDVLSGRELFF.

The genes are TRBV5-6 and TRBJ2-5, with TRBD2 identical over 12 bases. Germline values: CDR1 SGHDT, CDR2 YYEEEE. The CDR3 covers 16 residues. J lost 5 bases, V lost 1 base, and 6 bases had no gene match. The CDR3 loop reads CASSLWGLAGGETQYF. The DNA for the CDR3 is TGTGCCAGCAGCTTGTGGGGTCTAGCGGGAGGGGAGACCCAGTACTTC.

The chain carries TRBV10-3 and TRBJ2-1; D is perhaps TRBD2 (6 bases). Trimming pared 4 bases from V and 2 bases from J, leaving 9 bases between. CDR3 length equals 14 residues. Germline CDR1 ENHRY, CDR2 SYGVKD. The CDR3 reads CAISGRGTYNEQFF. The CDR3 nucleotides are TGTGCCATCAGTGGGCGGGGCACCTACAATGAGCAGTTCTTC.

The rearrangement uses TRBV7-2 and TRBJ2-7, with no clear D. V was trimmed by 1 base and J by 3 bases, leaving 16 bases between them. Looked up from germline, CDR1 is SGHTA and CDR2 is FQGNSA. This CDR3 has 16 residues. The chain's CDR3 is CASSLVHDTFLYEQYF. In DNA form, the CDR3 reads TGTGCCAGCAGCTTAGTCCATGATACATTTCTCTACGAGCAGTACTTC.

The rearrangement joins TRBV5-1 to TRBJ2-7, with 9 bases that match TRBD2. Trimming at V came to 4 bases and at J to 2 bases, leaving 7 bases not matched to a gene. Germline CDR1 is SGHRS and CDR2 is YFSETQ. The CDR3 is 15 amino acids. CDR3 nucleotides: TGCGCCAGCAGCCGCGGGACTAGCATAGCCTACGAGCAGTACTTC. Protein: CASSRGTSIAYEQYF.

V is TRBV4-1 and J is TRBJ2-3; 11 nucleotides align to TRBD1. This CDR3 is built from 15 residues. The V gene's germline CDR1 is MGHRA and CDR2 YSYEKL. Trimming at V came to 3 bases and at J to 8 bases, leaving 7 bases not matched to a gene. The CDR3 here is CASSQGQGGVATQYF. The CDR3 coding sequence is TGCGCCAGCAGCCAGGGACAGGGGGGTGTCGCTACGCAGTATTTT.

This clone was seen just once. The chain uses TRBV30 and TRBJ1-4, with D possibly being TRBD1 (5 bases). The CDR3 is made up of 12 amino acids. Germline V gives CDR1 GTSNPN, CDR2 SVGIG (reference sequence). Trimming pared 0 bases from V and 12 bases from J, leaving 11 bases between. In DNA form, the CDR3 reads TGTGCCTGGAGTGTACTTCCACAGGAACTGTTTTTT. This gives the protein CAWSVLPQELFF.

The chain is built from TRBV7-8 and TRBJ2-3; D unclear. The CDR3 contains 16 residues. Between the trimmed V and J ends, which lost 2 bases and 0 bases, there was a span of 12 bases. Germline CDR1 reads SGHVS; CDR2 reads FQNEAQ. The DNA for the CDR3 is TGTGCCAGCAGCTTAATCGTCGAGACTAGCACAGATACGCAGTATTTT. This translates into CASSLIVETSTDTQYF.

The chain employs TRBV5-1 and TRBJ1-2; maybe TRBD1 (6 bases). The CDR3 length is 16 residues. Trimming left V 0 bases short and J 8 bases short, with 20 bases between. Looked up from germline, CDR1 is SGHRS and CDR2 is YFSETQ. CDR3: CASSLDPFRGGEGYTF. In DNA, the CDR3 is TGCGCCAGCAGCTTGGACCCCTTCCGGGGGGGCGAAGGCTACACCTTC.

The J gene is TRBJ2-7, the V gene TRBV7-2; no firm D call. CDR1 and CDR2 (germline): SGHTA, FQGNSA. V dropped 5 bases and J dropped 3 bases, with 17 bases sitting between them. This CDR3 spans 15 amino acids. CDR3 residues: CASSPSLSVLYEQYF. In nucleotides, the CDR3 is TGTGCCAGCAGCCCCAGTTTGAGCGTCCTCTACGAGCAGTACTTC. Based on the CDR3 plus reference TRBV7-2 and TRBJ2-7, the full variable domain is GAGVSQSPSNKVTEKGKDVELRCDPISGHTALYWYRQSLGQGLEFLIYFQGNSAPDKSGLPSDRFSAERTGGSVSTLTIQRTQQEDSAVYLCASSPSLSVLYEQYFGPGTRLTVT.